This T cell receptor beta chain came from a study of T-cell reconstitution after alpha-beta-depleted transplantation in children. The TCRbeta library was prepared with unique molecular identifiers. From the PCR reads, TCRdb called clonotypes with MiXCR, one entry per CDR3 protein. The sample gives approximately 510,000 distinct CDR3 sequences, around 17% of which show up once; 3% to 4% is in the top ten. Trimming cost V 7 bases and J 2 bases; bases outside gene matches: 7. CDR3 length equals 15 residues. The source of this sequence is a human donor who donated a stem cell graft to a child with acute lymphoblastic leukemia. This sample comprised PBMCs from the stem cell graft donor, obtained from the stem cell graft. This chain links TRBV12-3 or TRBV12-4 with TRBJ1-3, with TRBD1 identical over 8 bases. The CDR3 reads CASINRGSAGNTIYF. The CDR3 nucleotides read TGTGCCAGCATCAACAGGGGGTCAGCTGGAAACACCATATATTTT.